This TCR beta chain was recovered during a study of cytomegalovirus exposure and HLA in healthy donors. The donors gave bone marrow, and they were healthy. On this clone: The identical CDR3 is also encoded by other nucleotide sequences in the sample.

The CDR3 runs to 12 residues. Germline CDR1 KGHSH, CDR2 LQKENI. Trimming pared 1 base from V and 5 bases from J, leaving 5 bases between. PCR employed 60 Vbeta and 13 Jbeta primers. Only in-frame clones appear in the TCRdb table, and some are missing; sequencing was by immunoSEQ multiplex PCR. The repertoire holds about 130,000 clones, with approximately 80% as singletons. The sequencing sample was made of PBMCs. This receptor was taken from a man aged 25 to 45 in good health and CMV-seronegative. This sequence joins TRBV18 and TRBJ1-1; perhaps TRBD1 as D (5 bases). The chain's CDR3 is CASSPQGTEAFF. CDR3 in DNA: TGTGCCAGCTCACCACAGGGGACTGAAGCTTTCTTT.